This entry lists 5 T cell receptor beta chains sequenced from one sample in a study of cytomegalovirus exposure and HLA in healthy donors (dated by TCRdb to about 2017). Receptor amplification or capture employed the immunoSEQ multiplex PCR assay. The multiplex PCR relied on a mix of 60 forward primers for TCR Vbeta segments and 13 reverse primers for TCR Jbeta segments. TCRdb mirrors the immuneACCESS table, restricted to in-frame sequences. Some clones are absent from its copies; in checked studies, under half trace to an unresolved V gene, and the reason for the others is unknown. The sample yields over 150,000 clones; around four fifths were counted once. Together, the top ten hold 1.3% of the sample. The sample consisted of PBMCs. The receptors were gathered from a woman in her forties or fifties in good health and CMV-seronegative.

This chain links TRBV7-9 with TRBJ1-2; 11 positions match TRBD1. The CDR3 is 16 amino acids. Trimming took 5 bases from V and 7 from J; bases not matched to a gene: 12. The germline V gene encodes CDR1 SEHNR and CDR2 FQNEAQ (reference sequence). The CDR3 region has the DNA TGTGCCAGCAGCCCCCAAACCGGACAGGGGGCCTCTGGCTACACCTTC. It yields the protein CASSPQTGQGASGYTF.

This rearrangement joins TRBV7-2 to TRBJ1-5; D is possibly TRBD1 (6 bases). Trimming shortened V by 5 bases and J by 3 bases, and 14 bases separated the two germline ends. The germline CDR1 and CDR2 sequences are SGHTA and FQGNSA. The CDR3 loop spans 15 amino acids. This chain's CDR3 is CASSPLDRDNQPQHF. Here the CDR3 DNA reads TGTGCCAGCAGCCCACTGGACAGAGACAATCAGCCCCAGCATTTT. Full variable domain (missing parts from reference TRBV7-2 and TRBJ1-5): GAGVSQSPSNKVTEKGKDVELRCDPISGHTALYWYRQSLGQGLEFLIYFQGNSAPDKSGLPSDRFSAERTGGSVSTLTIQRTQQEDSAVYLCASSPLDRDNQPQHFGDGTRLSIL.

This chain uses TRBV7-9 with TRBJ2-1; D is perhaps TRBD1 (6 bases). The V end was cut by 8 bases, the J end by 0 bases, with 14 bases between. Germline-derived CDR1 and CDR2 are SEHNR and FQNEAQ (reference sequence). The CDR3 spans 15 residues. The CDR3 is CASSMGASSYNEQFF. For the CDR3, the DNA is TGTGCCAGCTCCATGGGGGCGAGCTCCTACAATGAGCAGTTCTTC.

The rearrangement uses TRBV27 and TRBJ1-1, with 8 nucleotides matching TRBD1. Per germline, CDR1 MNHEY and CDR2 SMNVEV (reference sequence). The CDR3 has 14 amino acids. J lost 3 bases, V lost 8 bases, and 8 bases had no gene match. The DNA for the CDR3 is TGTGCCAGCTCCCGCGGACAGGGTTACACTGAAGCTTTCTTT. As protein: CASSRGQGYTEAFF.

This clone appeared a single time. V gene TRBV7-2 combines with J gene TRBJ1-2; no firm D call. Germline V gene lookup returns CDR1 SGHTA and CDR2 FQGNSA. The CDR3 loop spans 15 amino acids. V lost 2 bases, J lost 4 bases, and 14 bases lay in between. The CDR3 region is CASSLNSPLPYGYTF. The DNA of the CDR3 is TGTGCCAGCAGCTTAAACTCCCCTCTCCCCTATGGCTACACCTTC.